Sequencing of this TCR beta chain was carried out in a study of PD-1 blockade in classical Hodgkin lymphoma. Study conclusions and caveats: Healthy donors were reported to have higher baseline TCR diversity than newly diagnosed patients.

Time point given: cycle 4 day 1 (C4D1), after six to seven weeks of nivolumab. With no exception, relapse followed autologous stem cell transplantation in all patients, and brentuximab vedotin exposure varied. CD4+ T cells were purified from thawed PBMCs by magnetic negative selection. The best responses consisted of complete response, partial response or progressive disease. Germline V gene sequence: CDR1 LGHNA, CDR2 YNFKEQ. CDR3 length: 15 residues. With V trimmed by 5 bases and J by 8 bases, 10 bases remained unmatched. Assay: immunoSEQ multiplex PCR; the TCRdb copy retains only in-frame clones and omits some. This sample has 25,000 to 30,000 clones, with more than 60% found just once. A word on this clone: Antigen unknown.

The chain joins TRBV4-2 to TRBJ1-4, with 8 bases matching TRBD1. The TCR originated in a human donor with classical Hodgkin lymphoma. The material sequenced was CD4+ T cells from blood, taken before the fourth cycle of nivolumab. CDR3 protein: CASSNRGQGGEKLFF. The CDR3 DNA follows: TGTGCCAGCAGCAACCGTGGACAGGGTGGCGAAAAACTGTTTTTT.